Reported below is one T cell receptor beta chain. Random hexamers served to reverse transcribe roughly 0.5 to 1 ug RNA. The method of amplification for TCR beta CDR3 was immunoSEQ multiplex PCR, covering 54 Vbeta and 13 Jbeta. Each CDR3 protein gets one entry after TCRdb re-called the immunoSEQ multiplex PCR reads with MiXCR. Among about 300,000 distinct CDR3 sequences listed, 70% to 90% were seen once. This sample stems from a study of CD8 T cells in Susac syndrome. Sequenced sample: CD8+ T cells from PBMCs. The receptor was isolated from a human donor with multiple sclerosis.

The CDR3 is CASSYSDSDTGELFF. The CDR3 DNA follows: TGTGCCAGCAGTTACTCGGACTCTGACACCGGGGAGCTGTTTTTT. The chain recombines TRBV6-2 or TRBV6-3 with TRBJ2-2; weak D call: TRBD2 (5 bases). Trimming took 0 bases from V and 3 from J, leaving 8 bases between them. Per germline, CDR1 MNHEY and CDR2 SVGEGT. The CDR3 consists of 15 residues.